This T cell receptor beta chain came from a study of control samples from healthy donors and cancer patients. The CDR3 contains 15 residues. V dropped 6 bases and J dropped 1; count of bases not matched to a gene: 7. Germline-derived CDR1 and CDR2 are LNHDA and SQIVND (reference sequence). Data came from immunoSEQ multiplex PCR; TCRdb stores just in-frame clones and leaves some out. The sample consists of about 130,000 clones, around 92% of them appearing once. The TCR comes from a woman aged 45 to 65 in good health. Sequencing input: blood. The chain carries TRBV19 and TRBJ2-7; 9 bases line up with TRBD1. In DNA, the CDR3 is TGTGCCAGTAGCAAACCCGGGACAGGGTCCTACGAGCAGTACTTC. As protein: CASSKPGTGSYEQYF.